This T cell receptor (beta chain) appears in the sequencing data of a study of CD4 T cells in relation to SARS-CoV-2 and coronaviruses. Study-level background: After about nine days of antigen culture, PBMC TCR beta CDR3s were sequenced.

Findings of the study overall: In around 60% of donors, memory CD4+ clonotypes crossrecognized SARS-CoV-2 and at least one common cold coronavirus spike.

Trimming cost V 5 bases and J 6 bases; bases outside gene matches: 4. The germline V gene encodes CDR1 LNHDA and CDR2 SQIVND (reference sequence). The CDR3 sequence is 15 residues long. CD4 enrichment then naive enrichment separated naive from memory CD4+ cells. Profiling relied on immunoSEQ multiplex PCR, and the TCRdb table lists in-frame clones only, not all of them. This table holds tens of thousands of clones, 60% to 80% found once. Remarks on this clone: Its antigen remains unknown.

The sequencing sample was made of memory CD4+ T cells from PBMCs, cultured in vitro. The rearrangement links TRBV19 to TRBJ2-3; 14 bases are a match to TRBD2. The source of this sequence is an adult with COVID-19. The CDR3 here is CASSPRTSGRDTQYF. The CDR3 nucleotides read TGTGCCAGTAGTCCCCGGACTAGCGGGAGGGATACGCAGTATTTT.